The sample holds many counts of the clone carrying this T cell receptor (beta chain). Its target is not known. In making TCR beta libraries, quantitative 5'-RACE with molecular barcodes was used. TCRdb reprocessed the 5' RACE reads with MiXCR, giving one entry per CDR3 protein. Here the sample spans just under 550,000 distinct CDR3 sequences, roughly an eighth being singletons. This sample is drawn from a study of CD8 T cells in ankylosing spondylitis. General study results and limits: Earlier studies detected some motif variants in reactive arthritis synovial fluid and blood. Researchers report that disease-linked clones proved CD8+ and relatively rare in peripheral blood. Reports say disease-linked clones showed up significantly more in matched ankylosing spondylitis synovial fluid. Ankylosing spondylitis blood seemed to carry a telltale TCR beta motif made of under 10 highly homologous variants.

The sample was blood, either unsorted or a sorted T cell fraction (not recorded which). This receptor was identified in a male donor with ankylosing spondylitis.

The CDR3 DNA reads TGCGCCAGCAGCTCGGGACAGGGGGTCTCCTACGAGCAGTACTTC. Protein: CASSSGQGVSYEQYF. The chain joins TRBV5-1 to TRBJ2-7; 11 nucleotides match TRBD1. The CDR3 runs 15 residues. Germline V lookup: CDR1 SGHRS, CDR2 YFSETQ. Trimming took 3 bases from V and 0 from J; bases not matched to a gene: 2. Filled out from reference TRBV5-1 and TRBJ2-7, the complete variable domain reads KAGVTQTPRYLIKTRGQQVTLSCSPISGHRSVSWYQQTPGQGLQFLFEYFSETQRNKGNFPGRFSGRQFSNSRSEMNVSTLELGDSALYLCASSSGQGVSYEQYFGPGTRLTVT.